The 10 T cell receptor beta chains listed next were all sequenced from one sample in a study of blood T cell repertoires in COVID-19 (dated by TCRdb to 2018 to 2020). The library was obtained by the immunoSEQ multiplex PCR assay. The table comes from immuneACCESS by way of TCRdb, which keeps in-frame sequences with V and J called. Part of the clones is missing from these tables; in studies checked, under half for an unresolved V gene and the rest for unknown reasons. This sample gives fewer than 400,000 clones in total; 89% of them show up just once. Jointly, the top ten make up less than 2% of the sample. The sample comprised peripheral blood. These receptors were collected from a woman aged 30 to 39 with COVID-19, enrolled during active disease.

V is TRBV6-5 and J is TRBJ2-3; 8 positions match TRBD2. With 5 bases clipped from V and 5 bases from J, the junction kept 6 bases outside the gene matches. The CDR3 runs to 14 residues. Germline lookup yields CDR1 MNHEY and CDR2 SVGAGI. As DNA, the CDR3 is TGTGCCAGCAGTCCCGGGGGGGCTATAGATACGCAGTATTTT. Translation gives CASSPGGAIDTQYF.

The V gene is TRBV7-9, the J gene TRBJ2-5, with 7 bases fitting TRBD2. Germline V gene data show CDR1 as SEHNR and CDR2 as FQNEAQ (reference sequence). This CDR3 is 15 amino acids long. V lost 3 bases, J lost 2 bases, and 6 bases stayed unmatched. Here the CDR3 DNA reads TGTGCCAGCAGCTTCGAGGGACTATCACAAGAGACCCAGTACTTC. Protein: CASSFEGLSQETQYF.

This sequence joins TRBV3-1 (or the pseudogene TRBV3-2) and TRBJ1-5; D call uncertain. V shed 0 bases and J shed 9 bases, with 9 bases lying between them. The CDR3 is 13 amino acids. The V gene's germline CDR1 is LGHDT and CDR2 YNNKEL (reference sequence). The DNA of the CDR3 is TGTGCCAGCAGCCAAGATTGGAGTCTGCCCCAGCATTTT. Translated: CASSQDWSLPQHF.

The V gene is TRBV25-1, the J gene TRBJ2-1; tentative D call: TRBD1 (6 bases). The germline V and J ends were trimmed by 7 bases and 5 bases, with 6 bases remaining between them. Germline lookup yields CDR1 MGHDK and CDR2 SYGVNS. The CDR3 runs to 11 residues. The CDR3 DNA sequence: TGTGCCAGCAAGGGGGACAATGAGCAGTTCTTC. It specifies CASKGDNEQFF.

Details on this clone: At one end, the junction sequence differs from germline, possibly due to a read error. The CDR3 loop is CASSGSGNRPQHF. The CDR3 region has the DNA TGTGCCAGCAGTGGTTCAGGCAATCGGCCCCAGCATTTT. The chain has TRBV2 and TRBJ1-5; D not resolved. This CDR3 spans 13 amino acids. Germline CDR1 and CDR2: SNHLY and FYNNEI. Supplemented by reference TRBV2 and TRBJ1-5, the full variable domain reads EPEVTQTPSHQVTQMGQEVILRCVPISNHLYFYWYRQILGQKVEFLVSFYNNEISEKSEIFDDQFSVERPDGSNFTLKIRSTKLEDSAMYFCASSGSGNRPQHFGDGTRLSIL.

This chain uses TRBV5-1 with TRBJ2-1; TRBD1 matches at 7 bases. CDR3 size: 15 residues. From germline, CDR1 is SGHRS and CDR2 YFSETQ. Trimming cost V 4 bases and J 9 bases; bases outside gene matches: 13. In DNA, the CDR3 is TGCGCCAGCAGCCTAGGGACAGTCGGTCATGGTGAGCAGTTCTTC. Protein: CASSLGTVGHGEQFF.

The sample holds one count of this clone. The DNA of the CDR3 is TGTGCCAGCAGCCCACGGACAGGAGTGAACACTGAAGCTTTCTTT. This translates into CASSPRTGVNTEAFF. J is TRBJ1-1 and V is TRBV9; 7 bases align to TRBD1. Germline V gene lookup returns CDR1 SGDLS and CDR2 YYNGEE. The CDR3 has 15 amino acids. Trimming took 4 bases from V and 0 from J; bases not matched to a gene: 6.

The rearrangement uses TRBV4-1 and TRBJ2-3; 7 positions match TRBD2. Losses at the gene ends were 7 bases for V and 2 bases for J; bases not matched to a gene: 6. Germline V lookup: CDR1 MGHRA, CDR2 YSYEKL. The CDR3 has 14 amino acids. CDR3 DNA: TGCGCCAGCACCCATCGGGGGGACACAGATACGCAGTATTTT. It encodes CASTHRGDTDTQYF.

As to this clone: The junction does not match germline at one end; this may be a read error. The V gene is TRBV7-7, the J gene TRBJ2-3; tentatively, D is TRBD1 (5 bases). Germline V lookup: CDR1 SSHAT, CDR2 FNYEAQ (reference sequence). CDR3 length equals 14 residues. This CDR3 reads CASSLMDTTDTQYF. CDR3 nucleotides: TGTGCTAGCAGCTTAATGGACACAACAGATACGCAGTATTTT.

The gene calls are TRBV3-1 (or the pseudogene TRBV3-2) and TRBJ1-3; D possibly corresponds to TRBD1 (5 bases). Per the germline V gene, CDR1 is LGHDT and CDR2 is YNNKEL (reference sequence). This CDR3 is 14 amino acids long. Trimming left V 4 bases short and J 2 bases short, with 9 bases between. The CDR3 spells CASSPLGPGNTIYF. CDR3 nucleotides: TGTGCCAGCAGCCCGCTGGGGCCTGGAAACACCATATATTTT.